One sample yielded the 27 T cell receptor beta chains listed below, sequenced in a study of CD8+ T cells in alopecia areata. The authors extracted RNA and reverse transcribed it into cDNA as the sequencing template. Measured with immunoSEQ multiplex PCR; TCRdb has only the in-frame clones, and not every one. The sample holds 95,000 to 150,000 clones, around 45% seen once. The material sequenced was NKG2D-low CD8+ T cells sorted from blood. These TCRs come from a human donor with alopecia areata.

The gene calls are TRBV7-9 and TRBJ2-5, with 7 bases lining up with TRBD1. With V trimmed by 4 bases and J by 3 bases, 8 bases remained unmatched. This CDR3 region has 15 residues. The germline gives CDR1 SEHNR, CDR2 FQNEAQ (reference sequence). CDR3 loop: CASSSGTALEETQYF. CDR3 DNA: TGTGCCAGCAGCTCCGGGACAGCGCTCGAAGAGACCCAGTACTTC.

The CDR3 nucleotides read TGTGCCTGGAGTGTAGAACAGGGACGGGAGCAGTACTTC. It translates to CAWSVEQGREQYF. This chain connects TRBV30 to TRBJ2-7; a possible D gene is TRBD1 (6 bases). The CDR3 spans 13 residues. Trimming took 0 bases from V and 7 from J, leaving 13 bases between them. The germline gives CDR1 GTSNPN, CDR2 SVGIG (reference sequence). Filled out from reference TRBV30 and TRBJ2-7, the complete variable domain reads SQTIHQWPATLVQPVGSPLSLECTVEGTSNPNLYWYRQAAGRGLQLLFYSVGIGQISSEVPQNLSASRPQDRQFILSSKKLLLSDSGFYLCAWSVEQGREQYFGPGTRLTVT.

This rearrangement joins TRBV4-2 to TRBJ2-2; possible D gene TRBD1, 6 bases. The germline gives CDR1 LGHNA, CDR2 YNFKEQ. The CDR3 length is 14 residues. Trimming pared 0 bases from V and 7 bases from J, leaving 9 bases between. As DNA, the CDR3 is TGTGCCAGCAGCCAAGAGGCAGGGGTCGGGGAGCTGTTTTTT. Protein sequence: CASSQEAGVGELFF.

The CDR3 protein is CSSRGQGTEAFF. The CDR3 nucleotides are TGCAGCTCGAGGGGACAGGGCACTGAAGCTTTCTTT. V usage is TRBV29-1 and J usage is TRBJ1-1; 9 bases map to TRBD1. This CDR3 comprises 12 residues. The trim removed 8 bases at V and 4 bases at J, leaving 5 bases unmatched. The germline V gene has CDR1 SQVTM and CDR2 ANQGSEA.

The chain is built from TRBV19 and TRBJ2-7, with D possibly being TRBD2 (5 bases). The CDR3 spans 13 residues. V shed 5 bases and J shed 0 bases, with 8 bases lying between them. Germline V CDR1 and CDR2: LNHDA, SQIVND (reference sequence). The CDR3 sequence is CASSPGSSYEQYF. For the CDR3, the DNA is TGTGCCAGTAGTCCGGGGAGCTCCTACGAGCAGTACTTC.

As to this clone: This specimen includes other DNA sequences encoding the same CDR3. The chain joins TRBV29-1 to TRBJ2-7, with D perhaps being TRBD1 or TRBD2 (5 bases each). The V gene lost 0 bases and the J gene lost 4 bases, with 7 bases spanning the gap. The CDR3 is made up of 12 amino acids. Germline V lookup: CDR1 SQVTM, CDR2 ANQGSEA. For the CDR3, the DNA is TGCAGCGTTGAAGATGAGGGGTACGAGCAGTACTTC. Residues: CSVEDEGYEQYF.

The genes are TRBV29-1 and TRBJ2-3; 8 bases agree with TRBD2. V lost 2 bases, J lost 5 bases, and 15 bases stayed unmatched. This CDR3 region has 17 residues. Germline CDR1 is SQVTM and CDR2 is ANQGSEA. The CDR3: CSVEWEREFLIGDTQYF. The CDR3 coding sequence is TGCAGCGTTGAATGGGAGCGGGAGTTCTTGATTGGAGATACGCAGTATTTT.

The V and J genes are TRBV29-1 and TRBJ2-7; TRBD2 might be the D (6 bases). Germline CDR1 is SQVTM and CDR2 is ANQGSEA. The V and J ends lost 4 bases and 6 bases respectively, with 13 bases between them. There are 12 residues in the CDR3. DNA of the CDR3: TGCAGCGTTGCGGCGGGATTCCGCGAGCAGTACTTC. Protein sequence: CSVAAGFREQYF.

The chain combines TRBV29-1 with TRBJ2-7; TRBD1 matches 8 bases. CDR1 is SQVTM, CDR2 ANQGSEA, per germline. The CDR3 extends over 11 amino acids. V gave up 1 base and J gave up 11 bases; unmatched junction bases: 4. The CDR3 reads CSVEAQGAKYF. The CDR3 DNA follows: TGCAGCGTTGAAGCCCAGGGGGCGAAGTACTTC.

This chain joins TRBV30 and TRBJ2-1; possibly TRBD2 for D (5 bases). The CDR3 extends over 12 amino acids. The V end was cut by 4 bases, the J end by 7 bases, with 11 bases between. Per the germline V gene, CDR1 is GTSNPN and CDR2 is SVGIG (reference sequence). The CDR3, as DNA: TGTGCCTGGAACCGGGGTAGGAATGAGCAGTTCTTC. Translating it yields CAWNRGRNEQFF. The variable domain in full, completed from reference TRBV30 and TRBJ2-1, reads SQTIHQWPATLVQPVGSPLSLECTVEGTSNPNLYWYRQAAGRGLQLLFYSVGIGQISSEVPQNLSASRPQDRQFILSSKKLLLSDSGFYLCAWNRGRNEQFFGPGTRLTVL.

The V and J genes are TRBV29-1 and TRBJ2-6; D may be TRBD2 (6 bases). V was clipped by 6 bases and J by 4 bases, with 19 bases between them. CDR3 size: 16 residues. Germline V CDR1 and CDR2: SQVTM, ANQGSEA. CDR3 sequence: CSVYGTGETGANVLTF. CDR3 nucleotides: TGCAGCGTCTATGGGACGGGGGAAACAGGGGCCAACGTCCTGACTTTC.

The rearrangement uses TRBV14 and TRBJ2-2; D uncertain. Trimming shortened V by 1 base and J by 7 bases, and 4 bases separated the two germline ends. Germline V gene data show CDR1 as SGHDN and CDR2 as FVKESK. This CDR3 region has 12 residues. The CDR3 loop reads CASSQVIGELFF. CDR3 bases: TGTGCCAGCAGCCAAGTGATCGGGGAGCTGTTTTTT.

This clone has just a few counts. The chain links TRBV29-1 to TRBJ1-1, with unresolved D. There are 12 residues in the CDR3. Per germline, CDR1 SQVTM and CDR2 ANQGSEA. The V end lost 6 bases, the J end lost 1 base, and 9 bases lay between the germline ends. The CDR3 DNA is TGCAGCGTCCCTCCAGGGAACACTGAAGCTTTCTTT. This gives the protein CSVPPGNTEAFF. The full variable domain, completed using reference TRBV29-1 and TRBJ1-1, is SAVISQKPSRDICQRGTSLTIQCQVDSQVTMMFWYRQQPGQSLTLIATANQGSEATYESGFVIDKFPISRPNLTFSTLTVSNMSPEDSSIYLCSVPPGNTEAFFGQGTRLTVV.

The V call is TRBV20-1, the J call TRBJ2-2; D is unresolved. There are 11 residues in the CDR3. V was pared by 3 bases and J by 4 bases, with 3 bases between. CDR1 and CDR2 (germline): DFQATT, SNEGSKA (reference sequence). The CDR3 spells CSASFTGELFF. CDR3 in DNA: TGCAGTGCTAGTTTCACCGGGGAGCTGTTTTTT.

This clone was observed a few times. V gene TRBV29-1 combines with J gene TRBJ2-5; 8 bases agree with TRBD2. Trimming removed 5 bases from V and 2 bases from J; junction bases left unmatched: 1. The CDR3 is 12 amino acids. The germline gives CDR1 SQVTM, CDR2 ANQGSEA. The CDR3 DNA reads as TGCAGCGTTATAGCGGGGCAAGAGACCCAGTACTTC. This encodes CSVIAGQETQYF.

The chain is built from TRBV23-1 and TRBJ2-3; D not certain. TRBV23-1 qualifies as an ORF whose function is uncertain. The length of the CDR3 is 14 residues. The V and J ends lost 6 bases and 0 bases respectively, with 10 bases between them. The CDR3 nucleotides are TGCGCCAGCAGCCCGACACAGAGCACAGATACGCAGTATTTT. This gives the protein CASSPTQSTDTQYF.

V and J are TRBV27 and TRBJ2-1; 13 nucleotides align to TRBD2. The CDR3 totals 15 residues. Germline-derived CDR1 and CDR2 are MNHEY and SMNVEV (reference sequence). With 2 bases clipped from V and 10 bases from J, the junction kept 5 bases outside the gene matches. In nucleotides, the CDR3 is TGTGCCAGCAGTTTAGGGACTAGCGGGGTAAACGAGCAGTTCTTC. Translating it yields CASSLGTSGVNEQFF.

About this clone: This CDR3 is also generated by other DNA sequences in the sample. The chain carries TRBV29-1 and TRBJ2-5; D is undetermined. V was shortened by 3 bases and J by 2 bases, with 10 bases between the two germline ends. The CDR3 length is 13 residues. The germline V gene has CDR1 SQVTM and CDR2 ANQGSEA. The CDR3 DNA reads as TGCAGCGTTGATTCTGGTCCTCAAGAGACCCAGTACTTC. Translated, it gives CSVDSGPQETQYF.

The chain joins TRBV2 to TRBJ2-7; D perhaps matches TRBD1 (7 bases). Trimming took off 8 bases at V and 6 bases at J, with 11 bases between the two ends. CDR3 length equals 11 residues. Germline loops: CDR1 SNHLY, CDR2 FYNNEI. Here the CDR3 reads CASCGTAEQYF. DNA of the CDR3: TGTGCCAGCTGCGGGACAGCCGAGCAGTACTTC.

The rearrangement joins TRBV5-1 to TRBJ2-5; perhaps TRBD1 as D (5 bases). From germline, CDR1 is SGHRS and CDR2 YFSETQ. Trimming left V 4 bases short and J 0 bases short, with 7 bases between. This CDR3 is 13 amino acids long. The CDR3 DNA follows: TGCGCCAGCAGCCCGGACAACCAAGAGACCCAGTACTTC. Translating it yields CASSPDNQETQYF.

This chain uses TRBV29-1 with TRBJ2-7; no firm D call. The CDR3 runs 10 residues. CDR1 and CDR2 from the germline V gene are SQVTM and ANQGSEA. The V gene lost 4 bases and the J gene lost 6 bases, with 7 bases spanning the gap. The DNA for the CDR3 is TGCAGCGTTGTATTGGGCGAGCAGTACTTC. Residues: CSVVLGEQYF.

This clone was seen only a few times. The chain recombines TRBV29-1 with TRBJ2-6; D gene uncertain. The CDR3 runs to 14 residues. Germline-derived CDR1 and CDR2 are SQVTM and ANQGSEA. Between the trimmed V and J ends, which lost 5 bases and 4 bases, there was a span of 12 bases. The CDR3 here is CSVSPGSGANVLTF. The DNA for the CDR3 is TGCAGCGTTTCTCCCGGGTCCGGGGCCAACGTCCTGACTTTC.

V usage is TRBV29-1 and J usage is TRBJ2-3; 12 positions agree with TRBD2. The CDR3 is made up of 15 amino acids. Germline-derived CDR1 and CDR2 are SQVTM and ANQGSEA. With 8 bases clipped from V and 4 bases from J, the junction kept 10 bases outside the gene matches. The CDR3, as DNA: TGCAGCCCTTGGATTCTAGCGGGAGGGCCAGATACGCAGTATTTT. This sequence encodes CSPWILAGGPDTQYF.

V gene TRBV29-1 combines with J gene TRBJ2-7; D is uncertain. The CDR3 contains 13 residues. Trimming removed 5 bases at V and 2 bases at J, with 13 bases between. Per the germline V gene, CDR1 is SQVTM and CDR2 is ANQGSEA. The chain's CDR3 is CSVTGNGPYEQYF. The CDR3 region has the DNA TGCAGCGTTACCGGTAACGGCCCCTACGAGCAGTACTTC.

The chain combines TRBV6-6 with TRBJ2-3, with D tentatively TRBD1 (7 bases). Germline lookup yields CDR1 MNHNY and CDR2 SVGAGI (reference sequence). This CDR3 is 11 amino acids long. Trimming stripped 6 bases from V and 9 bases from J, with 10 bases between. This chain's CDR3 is CASSQGGTQYF. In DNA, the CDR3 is TGTGCCAGCAGCCAGGGGGGCACGCAGTATTTT.

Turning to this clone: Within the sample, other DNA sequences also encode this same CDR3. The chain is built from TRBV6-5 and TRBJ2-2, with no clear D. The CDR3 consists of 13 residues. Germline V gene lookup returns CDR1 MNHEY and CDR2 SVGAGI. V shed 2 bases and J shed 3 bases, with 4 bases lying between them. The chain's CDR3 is CASSYRDTGELFF. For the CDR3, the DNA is TGTGCCAGCAGTTACAGGGACACCGGGGAGCTGTTTTTT.

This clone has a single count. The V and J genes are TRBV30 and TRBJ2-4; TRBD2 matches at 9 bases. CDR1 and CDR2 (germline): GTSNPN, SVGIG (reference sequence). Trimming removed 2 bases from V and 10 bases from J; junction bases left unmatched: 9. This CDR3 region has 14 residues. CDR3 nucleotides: TGTGCCTGGAGTCCTTCAGCGGGAGGTTATATTCAGTACTTC. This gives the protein CAWSPSAGGYIQYF.